This TCR beta chain originates from a study of alternative splicing in chronic myeloid leukemia remission (TCRdb year 2020). Background for the entire study: Peripheral blood from chronic-phase CML patients at diagnosis and remission was profiled by RNA sequencing and compared with healthy donors. The median age was around 50 years at diagnosis, less than 60 at remission and roughly 37 for the healthy controls. The female/male split was 11/5 for diagnosis samples, 8/3 for remission samples and 2/4 for controls. Total RNA was extracted with Trizol from peripheral blood mononuclear cells of diagnosis, remission and control samples.

Measured from the cysteine to the phenylalanine, the CDR3 is 16 residues long. There is no recorded DNA. CDR1 MDHEN and CDR2 SYDVKM were looked up in the germline V gene. Peripheral blood from five to seven healthy donors served as normal controls. Library construction relied on bulk RNA-seq. The TruSeq Stranded RNA sample prep kit was used to generate libraries of poly-A-enriched mRNA from an input of roughly 1 ug total RNA. Paired-end sequencing was carried out on a HiSeq 2500, and each sample was sequenced in triplicate. A read length of 125 nucleotides per mate was used for RNA-seq. On the authors' methods: After trimming, reads were aligned to hg38 using STAR v2.7, and quality control was handled by FASTQC, RSeQC and multiqc. Salmon 0.14.1 was used to quantify gene expression levels as transcripts per million (TPM). Principal component analysis suggested that transcriptomic profiles were not driven by trial, library batch, sequencing batch, treatment regimen or sex. TCRdb reprocessed the reads and provides one entry for every CDR3 protein sequence; no DNA is given. The V and J calls shown here were made by TCRdb, not taken from the authors' results. Present in this sample are 350 to 450 distinct CDR3 sequences, 85% to 95% of which were seen just once. Together, the top ten hold approximately 9% of the sample.

In regard to this clonotype: Its cognate antigen has yet to be identified.

General conclusions and limits of the study: Blood cell composition differed strongly by timepoint, shifting from myeloid progenitor enrichment at diagnosis to mature lymphoid enrichment at remission. Blood cell composition at remission was reconfigured to resemble lymphoid cell-enriched normal controls.

The clonotype was recovered from a person aged 30 to 50 in good health. Sequencing used PBMCs. The rearranged segments are TRBV28 and TRBJ2-5; TCRdb's D gene call, TRBD2, goes unchecked for lack of DNA. CDR3 region: CASSSYSGRSEETQYF.